These T cell receptor beta chains were read from a single sample in a study of blood T cells in healthy people across ages. Each CDR3 protein gets one entry after TCRdb re-called the 5' RACE reads with MiXCR. The profile shows hundreds of thousands of distinct CDR3 sequences, 58% of them singletons. The sequenced material came from blood. The receptors shown here come from a man aged 55 to 70 in good health. CDR3s include the opening cysteine and the closing phenylalanine or tryptophan. Fields, in order: clone size, J gene, V gene, D gene, CDR3 protein, CDR3 DNA. A D gene is named only where the DNA matches it firmly. Only part of the rows carry a size: once, few, many, or a class if the clone is expanded.

size: .; J: TRBJ2-1; V: TRBV7-2; D: TRBD2; CDR3: CASSLVFAGAGGRNEQFF; DNA: TGTGCCAGCAGCTTAGTTTTCGCGGGTGCGGGGGGGCGCAATGAGCAGTTCTTC
size: once; J: TRBJ1-6; V: TRBV2; D: TRBD1; CDR3: CASSGWGQGNSPLHF; DNA: TGTGCCAGCAGTGGTTGGGGACAGGGAAATTCACCCCTCCACTTT
size: .; J: TRBJ2-7; V: TRBV7-2; D: TRBD2; CDR3: CASSSMTSGFSSYEQYF; DNA: TGTGCCAGCAGCTCCATGACTAGCGGGTTCAGCTCCTACGAGCAGTACTTC
size: .; J: TRBJ2-4; V: TRBV12-5; D: TRBD1; CDR3: CASGPGQGANIQYF; DNA: TGTGCTAGTGGTCCGGGACAGGGGGCAAACATTCAGTACTTC
size: few; J: TRBJ1-5; V: TRBV10-2; D: .; CDR3: CASSLDNPKYQPQHF; DNA: TGCGCCAGCAGCCTTGACAACCCGAAGTATCAGCCCCAGCATTTT
size: once; J: TRBJ1-2; V: TRBV6-6; D: TRBD1; CDR3: CASSYSQGEDGYTF; DNA: TGTGCCAGCAGTTACTCGCAGGGGGAGGATGGCTACACCTTC
size: few; J: TRBJ2-1; V: TRBV6-6; D: .; CDR3: CASTPGAYNEQFF; DNA: TGTGCCAGCACCCCTGGGGCCTACAATGAGCAGTTCTTC
size: .; J: TRBJ2-7; V: TRBV4-1; D: .; CDR3: CASSQPGQLHYEQYF; DNA: TGCGCCAGCAGCCAACCGGGTCAACTCCACTACGAGCAGTACTTC
size: .; J: TRBJ2-1; V: TRBV6-5; D: TRBD2; CDR3: CASSPPSGVYNEQFF; DNA: TGTGCCAGCAGCCCACCTAGCGGGGTCTACAATGAGCAGTTCTTC
size: few; J: TRBJ1-4; V: TRBV7-4; D: TRBD1; CDR3: CASSVRPTGVHEKLFF; DNA: TGTGCCAGCAGCGTTCGACCGACAGGGGTTCATGAAAAACTGTTTTTT
size: few; J: TRBJ2-4; V: TRBV20-1; D: TRBD1; CDR3: CSARSGGKNIQYF; DNA: TGCAGTGCTAGATCAGGGGGCAAAAACATTCAGTACTTC
size: .; J: TRBJ2-1; V: TRBV5-1; D: TRBD1; CDR3: CASSLGWTGLGDEQFF; DNA: TGCGCCAGCAGCTTGGGATGGACAGGGCTAGGGGATGAGCAGTTCTTC
size: .; J: TRBJ1-2; V: TRBV7-9; D: .; CDR3: CASSLAGTAGYTF; DNA: TGTGCCAGCAGCTTAGCCGGGACCGCTGGCTACACCTTC
size: .; J: TRBJ2-5; V: TRBV7-8; D: .; CDR3: CASSPGAMRGVQETQYF; DNA: TGTGCCAGCAGCCCCGGAGCAATGCGCGGGGTCCAAGAGACCCAGTACTTC
size: .; J: TRBJ2-3; V: TRBV10-3; D: .; CDR3: CAISVADTQYF; DNA: TGTGCCATCAGTGTGGCAGATACGCAGTATTTT
size: .; J: TRBJ2-1; V: TRBV4-2; D: TRBD2; CDR3: CASSQHLGLAGSKYNEQFF; DNA: TGTGCCAGCAGCCAACATTTGGGACTAGCGGGGTCAAAGTACAATGAGCAGTTCTTC
size: few; J: TRBJ2-3; V: TRBV10-3; D: TRBD2; CDR3: CAISESLAGVTDTQYF; DNA: TGTGCCATCAGTGAGTCTCTAGCGGGGGTCACAGATACGCAGTATTTT
size: once; J: TRBJ1-4; V: TRBV20-1; D: .; CDR3: CSAREGGKEEKLFF; DNA: TGCAGTGCTAGGGAAGGGGGGAAGGAGGAAAAACTGTTTTTT
size: .; J: TRBJ1-1; V: TRBV20-1; D: .; CDR3: CSANLKDPGKYTEAFF; DNA: TGCAGTGCTAACTTAAAAGACCCGGGGAAGTACACTGAAGCTTTCTTT
size: few; J: TRBJ2-7; V: TRBV25-1; D: .; CDR3: CASSEYGLGEQYF; DNA: TGTGCCAGCAGTGAATATGGGCTGGGAGAGCAGTACTTC
size: .; J: TRBJ2-7; V: TRBV5-1; D: TRBD1; CDR3: CASSPSTGGGEAQYF; DNA: TGCGCCAGCAGCCCATCGACAGGGGGTGGTGAGGCCCAGTACTTC
size: .; J: TRBJ2-7; V: TRBV6-2/TRBV6-3; D: .; CDR3: CASSRDPAHEQYF; DNA: TGTGCCAGCAGCCGGGACCCAGCCCACGAGCAGTACTTC
size: .; J: TRBJ1-2; V: TRBV20-1; D: TRBD1; CDR3: CSPREDRTYGYTF; DNA: TGCAGTCCTAGAGAGGACAGGACCTATGGCTACACCTTC
size: .; J: TRBJ2-5; V: TRBV7-9; D: .; CDR3: CASSFWYGQETQYF; DNA: TGTGCCAGCAGCTTTTGGTATGGCCAAGAGACCCAGTACTTC
size: .; J: TRBJ2-3; V: TRBV20-1; D: TRBD2; CDR3: CSAGYVSGGEVDTQYF; DNA: TGCAGTGCTGGATACGTGAGCGGGGGGGAGGTGGATACGCAGTATTTT
size: .; J: TRBJ2-7; V: TRBV20-1; D: .; CDR3: CSARDTRGGVYEQYF; DNA: TGCAGTGCTAGGGACACTAGGGGGGGGGTCTACGAGCAGTACTTC
size: .; J: TRBJ1-6; V: TRBV27; D: .; CDR3: CASSLGPPNIYNSPLHF; DNA: TGTGCCAGCAGTTTAGGCCCTCCGAATATCTATAATTCACCCCTCCACTTT
size: .; J: TRBJ2-4; V: TRBV7-9; D: .; CDR3: CASAGLKAKNIQYF; DNA: TGTGCCAGCGCCGGCCTTAAGGCCAAAAACATTCAGTACTTC
size: few; J: TRBJ2-6; V: TRBV12-3/TRBV12-4; D: TRBD1; CDR3: CASWDRPSGANVLTF; DNA: TGTGCCAGCTGGGACAGACCCTCTGGGGCCAACGTCCTGACTTTC
size: .; J: TRBJ2-7; V: TRBV7-2; D: .; CDR3: CASSSGRGPYEQYF; DNA: TGTGCCAGCAGCTCTGGCAGGGGCCCCTACGAGCAGTACTTC
size: few; J: TRBJ2-5; V: TRBV10-3; D: .; CDR3: CAISRSGQETQYF; DNA: TGTGCCATCAGTCGGTCAGGCCAAGAGACCCAGTACTTC
size: many; J: TRBJ2-1; V: TRBV10-3; D: .; CDR3: CAISESHNEQFF; DNA: TGTGCCATCAGTGAATCCCACAATGAGCAGTTCTTC
size: once; J: TRBJ1-1; V: TRBV13; D: TRBD1; CDR3: CASSQQGMNTEAFF; DNA: TGTGCCAGCAGTCAACAGGGGATGAACACTGAAGCTTTCTTT
size: .; J: TRBJ2-3; V: TRBV2; D: .; CDR3: CASSASADTQYF; DNA: TGTGCCAGCAGTGCAAGCGCAGATACGCAGTATTTT
size: .; J: TRBJ2-5; V: TRBV20-1; D: TRBD2; CDR3: CSARRIIGTSHQETQYF; DNA: TGCAGTGCTAGGAGGATCATCGGGACTAGCCACCAAGAGACCCAGTACTTC